This T cell receptor beta chain was found in a study of T cell responses to AZD1222 COVID-19 vaccine. Profiling relied on immunoSEQ multiplex PCR, and the TCRdb table lists in-frame clones only, not all of them. The sample contains 120,000 or so clones, around 89% of which appear only once. Trimming took off 1 base at V and 4 bases at J, with 13 bases between the two ends. The CDR3 has 15 residues. Germline CDR1 is SEHNR and CDR2 is FQNEAQ (reference sequence). The TCR was taken from an adult who received the AZD1222 COVID-19 vaccine. Source: peripheral blood, taken 28 days after the second AZD1222 dose. The chain has TRBV7-9 and TRBJ1-2, with a possible D match to TRBD1 (6 bases). The CDR3: CASSLGSGGGYGYTF. Written as DNA, the CDR3 is TGTGCCAGCAGCTTAGGATCCGGAGGGGGCTATGGCTACACCTTC.